These T cell receptor beta chains were read from a single sample in a study of post-analysis software for immune sequencing data. TCRdb reanalysed the PCR reads using MiXCR and keeps one entry per CDR3 protein. The sample consists of about 770,000 distinct CDR3 sequences, around 45% of them appearing once. The sample was blood. The source of these receptors is a girl aged 5 to 17 with multiple sclerosis. Each CDR3 is given with its conserved first and last residue. D genes are given only for firm matches. Expanded clones are given a class, and other clones once, few, many or no size at all.

size	V	D	J	DNA	CDR3
-	TRBV12-3/TRBV12-4	-	TRBJ1-1	TGTGCCAGCAGTTTAGATGGAGGTAGCGGCACTGAAGCTTTCTTT	CASSLDGGSGTEAFF
-	TRBV3-1	-	TRBJ2-7	TGTGCCAGCGAGGATAAAGGATACAAGCAGTACTTC	CASEDKGYKQYF
few	TRBV7-2	TRBD1	TRBJ2-7	TGTGCCAGCAGCTTGGGACAGGGGTTCCCCGAGCAGTACTTC	CASSLGQGFPEQYF
-	TRBV11-3	TRBD1	TRBJ2-7	TGTGCCAGCAGCCCCAAGACAGGGTATGGGGAGCAGTACTTC	CASSPKTGYGEQYF
few	TRBV10-3	TRBD1	TRBJ2-5	TGTGCCATCAGTGAGTCGAGACAGACAGGGGAGACCCAGTACTTC	CAISESRQTGETQYF
-	TRBV12-3/TRBV12-4	-	TRBJ2-7	TGTGCCAGCAGTTCCCATAGCGGAGGGAGATACGAGCAGTACTTC	CASSSHSGGRYEQYF
few	TRBV12-3/TRBV12-4	TRBD2	TRBJ2-5	TGTGCCAGCAGTTCGGTACTAGCGGGACTCCAAGAGACCCAGTACTTC	CASSSVLAGLQETQYF
few	TRBV12-3/TRBV12-4	-	TRBJ2-1	TGTGCCAGCAGTTTAGAGCTGGGTGAGCAGTTCTTC	CASSLELGEQFF
-	TRBV7-9	TRBD2	TRBJ2-3	TGTGCCAGCAGCTTAGACCCTAGCGGGAGGTCGGTCCGAGATACGCAGTATTTT	CASSLDPSGRSVRDTQYF
-	TRBV5-1	-	TRBJ1-5	TGCGCCAGCAGCCTGAAGGACGGGCAGCCCCAGCATTTT	CASSLKDGQPQHF
-	TRBV5-1	TRBD2	TRBJ2-7	TGCGCCAGCAGCTTGGAGGTAGCGGGAGGGCCCTGGGACTACGAGCAGTACTTC	CASSLEVAGGPWDYEQYF
few	TRBV29-1	TRBD2	TRBJ2-3	TGCAGCGTTGCTAGCGGGAGTGCAGATACGCAGTATTTT	CSVASGSADTQYF
few	TRBV29-1	-	TRBJ2-1	TGCAGCCTCGGGTTTGGTCCAAACAATGAGCAGTTCTTC	CSLGFGPNNEQFF
-	TRBV27	-	TRBJ2-7	TGTGCCAGCAGTTTATCAAGGGACAATGAGCAGTACTTC	CASSLSRDNEQYF
-	TRBV9	-	TRBJ2-5	TGTGCCAGCAATGTGGAAGGAGAGACCCAGTACTTC	CASNVEGETQYF
-	TRBV2	-	TRBJ1-5	TGTGCCAGCAGTAGGGAATCGGGGCAGCCCCAGCATTTT	CASSRESGQPQHF
-	TRBV30	TRBD2	TRBJ2-7	TGTGCCTGGAACCATGGACTAGCGGGAGTGGGCGAGCAGTACTTC	CAWNHGLAGVGEQYF